This T cell receptor (beta chain) stems from a study of identical twins. Study-wide points: Insertions were reduced in abundant cord blood beta clonotypes but not in memory repertoires. The study found excess low generation probability among twin-shared out-of-frame alpha sequences.

This clonotype was detected many times. Its antigen is unidentified. Germline assignment: CDR1 DFQATT and CDR2 SNEGSKA (reference sequence). V lost 2 bases, J lost 6 bases, and 10 bases lay in between. The CDR3 is 12 residues long. Each cDNA held unique molecular identifiers, and template switching gave it a universal primer site. MiXCR was run by TCRdb on the 5' RACE reads, yielding one entry per CDR3 protein. Here the sample spans some 500,000 distinct CDR3 sequences, 13% to 15% being singletons. The same data also went into a second study, on yellow fever vaccine responses in identical twins. As that report states: Twins' T cell vaccine responses reportedly looked partly convergent, partly personalized.

The clonotype originates from a woman aged 18-29 years in good health. Material: CD4+ T cells sorted from blood. This chain connects TRBV20-1 to TRBJ2-5; no firm D call. CDR3 DNA sequence: TGCAGTGCTAGACTGGACCCAAAGACCCAGTACTTC. This codes for CSARLDPKTQYF.